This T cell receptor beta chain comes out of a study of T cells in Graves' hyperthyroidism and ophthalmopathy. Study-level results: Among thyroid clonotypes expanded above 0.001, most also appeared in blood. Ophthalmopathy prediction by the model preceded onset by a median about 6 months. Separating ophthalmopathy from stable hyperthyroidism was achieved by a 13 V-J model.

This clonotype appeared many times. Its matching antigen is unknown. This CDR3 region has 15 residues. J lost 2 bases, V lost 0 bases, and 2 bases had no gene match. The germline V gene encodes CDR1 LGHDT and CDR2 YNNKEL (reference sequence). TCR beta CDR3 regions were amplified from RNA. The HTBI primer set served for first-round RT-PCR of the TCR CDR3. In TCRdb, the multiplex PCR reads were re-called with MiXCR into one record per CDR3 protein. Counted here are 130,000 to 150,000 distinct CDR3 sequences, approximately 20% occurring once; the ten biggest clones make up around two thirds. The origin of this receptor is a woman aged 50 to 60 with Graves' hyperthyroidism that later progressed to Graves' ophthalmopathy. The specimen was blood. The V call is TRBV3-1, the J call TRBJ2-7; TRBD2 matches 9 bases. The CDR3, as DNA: TGTGCCAGCAGCCAAGATGCTAGCGGGGCCTACGAGCAGTACTTC. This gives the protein CASSQDASGAYEQYF.